The entry below gives a single T cell receptor (beta chain) sequence along with its context. These data are taken from a study of T cell changes during pregnancy in multiple sclerosis. Sequenced by immunoSEQ multiplex PCR; TCRdb stores in-frame clones only, minus some. In the table there are some 100,000 clones, around 92% of which are singletons. This CDR3 comprises 15 residues. V lost 2 bases, J lost 3 bases, and 11 bases lay in between. The V gene's germline CDR1 is MNHNS and CDR2 SASEGT. The receptor was isolated from a female donor with multiple sclerosis, enrolled in a pregnancy study. This specimen consisted of peripheral blood, obtained in the second trimester of pregnancy. The genes are TRBV6-1 and TRBJ1-5; D may be TRBD1 (5 bases). This CDR3 reads CASSEQGRANQPQHF. CDR3 sequence (DNA): TGTGCCAGCAGTGAACAGGGCAGGGCCAATCAGCCCCAGCATTTT.